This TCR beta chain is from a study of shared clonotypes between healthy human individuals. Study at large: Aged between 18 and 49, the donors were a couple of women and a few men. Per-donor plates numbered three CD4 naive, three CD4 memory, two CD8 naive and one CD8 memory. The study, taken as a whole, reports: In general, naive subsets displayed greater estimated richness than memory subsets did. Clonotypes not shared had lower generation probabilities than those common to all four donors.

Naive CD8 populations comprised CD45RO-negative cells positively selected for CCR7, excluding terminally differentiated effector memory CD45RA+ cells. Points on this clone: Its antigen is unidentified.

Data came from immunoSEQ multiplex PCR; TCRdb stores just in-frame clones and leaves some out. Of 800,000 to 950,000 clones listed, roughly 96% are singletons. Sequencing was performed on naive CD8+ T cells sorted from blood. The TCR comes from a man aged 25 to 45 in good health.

The CDR3 nucleotides read TGTGCCAGCGGGGAGAGCGGGAGCTCTTATGAGCAGTTCTTC. Protein: CASGESGSSYEQFF. This rearrangement joins TRBV7-9 to TRBJ2-1; 8 positions match TRBD2. This CDR3 contains 14 residues. V lost 8 bases, J lost 8 bases, and 11 bases stayed unmatched. Germline V gives CDR1 SEHNR, CDR2 FQNEAQ (reference sequence).